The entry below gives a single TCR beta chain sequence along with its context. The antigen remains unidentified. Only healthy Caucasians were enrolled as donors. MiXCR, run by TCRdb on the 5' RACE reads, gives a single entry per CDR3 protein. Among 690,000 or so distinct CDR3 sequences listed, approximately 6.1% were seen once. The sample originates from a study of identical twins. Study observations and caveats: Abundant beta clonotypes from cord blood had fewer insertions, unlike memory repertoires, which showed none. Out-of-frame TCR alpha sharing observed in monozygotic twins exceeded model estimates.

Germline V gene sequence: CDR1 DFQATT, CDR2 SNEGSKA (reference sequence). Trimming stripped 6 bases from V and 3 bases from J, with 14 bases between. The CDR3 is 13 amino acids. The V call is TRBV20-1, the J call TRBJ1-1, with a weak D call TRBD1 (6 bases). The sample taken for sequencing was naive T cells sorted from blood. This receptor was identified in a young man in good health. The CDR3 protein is CSAEDRLDTEAFF. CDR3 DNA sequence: TGCAGTGCAGAAGACAGGTTGGACACTGAAGCTTTCTTT.